This TCR beta chain was identified in a study of blood T cell repertoires in COVID-19. Study summary: The United States, Italy and Spain were the sources of the acute and convalescent COVID-19 samples. Sources were T cells, B-cell-depleted T cells, or PBMCs; the material itself was cDNA or gDNA.

Original processing methods: The authors estimated nucleated cell counts from reference gene primer amplification. The table came from immunoSEQ multiplex PCR; TCRdb's copy has only in-frame clones and leaves some out. V and J calls and clone size follow that table, whereas D and trimming were derived from the DNA. In the table there are some 200,000 clones, about 83% of which are singletons. The germline gives CDR1 SGHNT, CDR2 YYREEE (reference sequence). CDR3 size: 14 residues. The V end was cut by 0 bases, the J end by 8 bases, with 14 bases between. This clonotype originated in a woman aged 25 to 39 with COVID-19, enrolled during active disease. The V and J genes are TRBV5-4 and TRBJ1-2; tentatively, D is TRBD1 (5 bases). Sequenced sample: peripheral blood. CDR3 sequence: CASSLAGEPSGYTF. For the CDR3, the DNA is TGTGCCAGCAGCTTGGCGGGGGAGCCCAGCGGCTACACCTTC.